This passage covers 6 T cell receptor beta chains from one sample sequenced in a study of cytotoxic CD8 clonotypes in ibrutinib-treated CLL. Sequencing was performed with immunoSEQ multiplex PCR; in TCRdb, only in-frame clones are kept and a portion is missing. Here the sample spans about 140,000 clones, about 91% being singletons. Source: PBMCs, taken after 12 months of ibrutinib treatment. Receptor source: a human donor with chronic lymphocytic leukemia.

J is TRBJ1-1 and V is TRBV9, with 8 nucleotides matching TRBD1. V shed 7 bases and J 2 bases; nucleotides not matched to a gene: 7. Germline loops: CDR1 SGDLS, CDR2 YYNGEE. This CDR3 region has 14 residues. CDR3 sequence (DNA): TGTGCCAGCCAGGGGGCGGACACCAACACTGAAGCTTTCTTT. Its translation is CASQGADTNTEAFF.

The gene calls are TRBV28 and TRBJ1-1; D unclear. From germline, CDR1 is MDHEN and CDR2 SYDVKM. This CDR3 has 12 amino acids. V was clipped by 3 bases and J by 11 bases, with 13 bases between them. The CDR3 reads CASSLTSTVAFF. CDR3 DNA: TGTGCCAGCAGTTTGACGTCTACAGTGGCTTTCTTT.

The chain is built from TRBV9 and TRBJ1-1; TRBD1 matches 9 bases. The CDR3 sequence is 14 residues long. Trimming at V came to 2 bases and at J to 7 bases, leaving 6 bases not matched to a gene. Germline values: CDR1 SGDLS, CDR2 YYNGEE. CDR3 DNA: TGTGCCAGCAGCGTCCGACAGGGGGGGAATGAAGCTTTCTTT. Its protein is CASSVRQGGNEAFF.

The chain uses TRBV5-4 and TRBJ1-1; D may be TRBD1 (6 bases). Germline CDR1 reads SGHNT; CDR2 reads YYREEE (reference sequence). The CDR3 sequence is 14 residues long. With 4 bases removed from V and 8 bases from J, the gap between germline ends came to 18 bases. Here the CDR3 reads CASSLLTGQHEAFF. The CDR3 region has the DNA TGTGCCAGCAGCCTCCTAACCGGACAGCACGAAGCTTTCTTT.

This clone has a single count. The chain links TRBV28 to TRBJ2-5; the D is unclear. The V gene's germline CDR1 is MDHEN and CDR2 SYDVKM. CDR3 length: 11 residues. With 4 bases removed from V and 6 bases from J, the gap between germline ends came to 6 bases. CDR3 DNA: TGTGCCAGCAGTTCTATCCAGACCCAGTACTTC. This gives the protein CASSSIQTQYF.

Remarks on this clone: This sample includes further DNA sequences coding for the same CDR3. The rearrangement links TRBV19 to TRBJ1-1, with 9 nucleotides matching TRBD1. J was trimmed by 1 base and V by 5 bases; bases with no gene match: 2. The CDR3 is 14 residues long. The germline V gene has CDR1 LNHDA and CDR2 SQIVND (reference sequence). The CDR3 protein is CASSLQGANTEAFF. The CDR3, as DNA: TGTGCCAGTAGTTTACAGGGGGCGAACACTGAAGCTTTCTTT.